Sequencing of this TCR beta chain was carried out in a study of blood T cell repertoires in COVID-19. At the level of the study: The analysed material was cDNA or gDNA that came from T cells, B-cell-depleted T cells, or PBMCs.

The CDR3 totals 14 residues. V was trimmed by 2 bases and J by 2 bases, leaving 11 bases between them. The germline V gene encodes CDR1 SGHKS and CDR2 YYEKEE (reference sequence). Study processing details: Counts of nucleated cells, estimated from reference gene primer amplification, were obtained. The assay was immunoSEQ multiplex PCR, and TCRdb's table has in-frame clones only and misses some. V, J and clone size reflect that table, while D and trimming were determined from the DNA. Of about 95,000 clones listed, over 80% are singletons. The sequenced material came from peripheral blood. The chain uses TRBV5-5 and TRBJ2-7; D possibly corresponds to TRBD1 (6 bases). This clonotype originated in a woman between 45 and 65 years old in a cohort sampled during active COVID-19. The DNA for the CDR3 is TGTGCCAGCAGCTTCCCCGGGACACCCTACGAGCAGTACTTC. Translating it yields CASSFPGTPYEQYF.